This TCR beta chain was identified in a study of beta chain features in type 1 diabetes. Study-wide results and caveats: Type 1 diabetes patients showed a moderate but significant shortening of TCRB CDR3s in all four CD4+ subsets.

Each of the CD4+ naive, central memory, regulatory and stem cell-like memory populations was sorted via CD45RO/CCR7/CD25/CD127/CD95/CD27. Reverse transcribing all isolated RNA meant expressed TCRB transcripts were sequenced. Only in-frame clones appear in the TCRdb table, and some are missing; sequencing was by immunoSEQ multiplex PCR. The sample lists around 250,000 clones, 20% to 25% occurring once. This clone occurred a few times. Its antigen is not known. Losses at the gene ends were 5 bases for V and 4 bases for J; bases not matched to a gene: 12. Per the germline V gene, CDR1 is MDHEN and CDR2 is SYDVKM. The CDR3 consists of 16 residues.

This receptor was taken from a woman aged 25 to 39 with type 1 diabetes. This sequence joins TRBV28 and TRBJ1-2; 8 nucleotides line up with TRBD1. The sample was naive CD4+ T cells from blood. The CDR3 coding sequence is TGTGCCAGCAGTCCCCCACAGGGGGAACGGCCCTATGGCTACACCTTC. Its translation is CASSPPQGERPYGYTF.